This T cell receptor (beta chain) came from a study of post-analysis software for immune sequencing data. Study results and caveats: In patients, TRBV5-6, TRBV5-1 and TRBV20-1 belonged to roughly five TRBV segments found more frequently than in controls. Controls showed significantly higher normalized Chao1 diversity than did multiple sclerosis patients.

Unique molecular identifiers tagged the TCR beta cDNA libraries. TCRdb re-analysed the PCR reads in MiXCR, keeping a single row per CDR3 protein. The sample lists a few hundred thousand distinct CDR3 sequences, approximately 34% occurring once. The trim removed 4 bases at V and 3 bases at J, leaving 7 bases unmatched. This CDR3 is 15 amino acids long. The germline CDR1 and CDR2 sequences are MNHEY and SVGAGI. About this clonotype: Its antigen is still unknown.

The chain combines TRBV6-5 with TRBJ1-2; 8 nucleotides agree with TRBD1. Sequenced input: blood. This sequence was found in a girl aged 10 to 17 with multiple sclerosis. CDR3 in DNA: TGTGCCAGCAGTTCCCAGGGGACAGGTTACTATGGCTACACCTTC. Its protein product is CASSSQGTGYYGYTF.